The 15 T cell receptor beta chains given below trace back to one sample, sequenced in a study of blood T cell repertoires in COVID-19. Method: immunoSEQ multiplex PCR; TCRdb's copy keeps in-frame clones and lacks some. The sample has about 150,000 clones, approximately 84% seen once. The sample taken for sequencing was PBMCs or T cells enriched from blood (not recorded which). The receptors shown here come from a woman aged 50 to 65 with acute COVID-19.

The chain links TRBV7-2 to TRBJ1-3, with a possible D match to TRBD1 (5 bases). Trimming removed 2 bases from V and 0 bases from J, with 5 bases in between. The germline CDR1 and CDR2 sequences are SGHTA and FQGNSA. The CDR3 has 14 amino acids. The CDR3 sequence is CASSLQGSGNTIYF. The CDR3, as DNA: TGTGCCAGCAGCTTACAGGGCTCTGGAAACACCATATATTTT.

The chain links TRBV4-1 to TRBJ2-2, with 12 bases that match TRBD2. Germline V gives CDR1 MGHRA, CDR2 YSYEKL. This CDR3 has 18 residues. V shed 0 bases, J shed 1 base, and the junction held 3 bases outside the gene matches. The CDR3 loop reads CASSQDLGLAGNTGELFF. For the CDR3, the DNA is TGCGCCAGCAGCCAAGATCTGGGACTAGCGGGGAACACCGGGGAGCTGTTTTTT.

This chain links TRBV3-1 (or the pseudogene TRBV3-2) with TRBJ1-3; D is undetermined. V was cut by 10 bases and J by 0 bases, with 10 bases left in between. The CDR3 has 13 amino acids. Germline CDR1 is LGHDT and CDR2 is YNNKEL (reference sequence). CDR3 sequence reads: CATQINSGNTIYF. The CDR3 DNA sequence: TGTGCCACCCAGATCAACTCTGGAAACACCATATATTTT.

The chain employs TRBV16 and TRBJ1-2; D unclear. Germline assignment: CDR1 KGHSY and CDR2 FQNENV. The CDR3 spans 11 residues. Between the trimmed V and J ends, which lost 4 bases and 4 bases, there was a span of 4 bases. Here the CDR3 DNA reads TGTGCCAGCAGCCCTCGCTATGGCTACACCTTC. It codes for CASSPRYGYTF.

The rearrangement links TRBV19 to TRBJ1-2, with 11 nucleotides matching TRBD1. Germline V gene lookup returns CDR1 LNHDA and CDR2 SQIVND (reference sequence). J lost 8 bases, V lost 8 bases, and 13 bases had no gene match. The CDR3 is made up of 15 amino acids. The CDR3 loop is CASDTPGQGGQGYTF. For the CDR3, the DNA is TGTGCCAGTGATACGCCGGGACAGGGGGGGCAAGGCTACACCTTC.

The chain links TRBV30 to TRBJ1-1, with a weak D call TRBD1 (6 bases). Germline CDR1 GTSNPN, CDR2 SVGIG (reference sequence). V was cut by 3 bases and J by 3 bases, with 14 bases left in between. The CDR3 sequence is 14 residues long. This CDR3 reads CAWRIQGFDTEAFF. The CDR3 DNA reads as TGTGCCTGGAGAATACAGGGATTCGACACTGAAGCTTTCTTT.

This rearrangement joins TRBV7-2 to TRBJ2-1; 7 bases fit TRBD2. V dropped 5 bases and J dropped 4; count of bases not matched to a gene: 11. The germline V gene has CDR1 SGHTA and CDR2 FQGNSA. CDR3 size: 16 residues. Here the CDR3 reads CASSPIPGGNYNEQFF. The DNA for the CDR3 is TGTGCCAGCAGCCCCATTCCGGGAGGAAATTACAATGAGCAGTTCTTC.

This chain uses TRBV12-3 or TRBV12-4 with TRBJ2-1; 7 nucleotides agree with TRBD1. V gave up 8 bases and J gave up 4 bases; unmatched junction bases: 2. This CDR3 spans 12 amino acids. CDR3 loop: CASGQEYNEQFF. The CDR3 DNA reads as TGTGCCAGCGGACAGGAGTACAATGAGCAGTTCTTC.

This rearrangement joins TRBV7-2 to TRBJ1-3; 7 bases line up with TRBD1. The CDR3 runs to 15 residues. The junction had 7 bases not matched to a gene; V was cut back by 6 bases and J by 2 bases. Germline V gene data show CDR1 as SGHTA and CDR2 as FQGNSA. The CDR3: CASSYSGTAGNTIYF. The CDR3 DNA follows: TGTGCCAGCAGTTACTCCGGGACAGCTGGAAACACCATATATTTT.

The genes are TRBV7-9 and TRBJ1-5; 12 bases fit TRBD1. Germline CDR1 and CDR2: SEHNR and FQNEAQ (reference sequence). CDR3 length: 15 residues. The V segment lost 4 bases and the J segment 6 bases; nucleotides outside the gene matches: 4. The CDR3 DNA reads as TGTGCCAGCAGCTCCGGGACAGGGGGCAGTCAGCCCCAGCATTTT. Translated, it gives CASSSGTGGSQPQHF.

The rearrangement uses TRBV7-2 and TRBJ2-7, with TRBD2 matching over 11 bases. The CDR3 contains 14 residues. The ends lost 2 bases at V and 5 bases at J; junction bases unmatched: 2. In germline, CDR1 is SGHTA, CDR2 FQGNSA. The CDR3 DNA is TGTGCCAGCAGCTTAACTAGCGGGAGCCACGAGCAGTACTTC. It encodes CASSLTSGSHEQYF.

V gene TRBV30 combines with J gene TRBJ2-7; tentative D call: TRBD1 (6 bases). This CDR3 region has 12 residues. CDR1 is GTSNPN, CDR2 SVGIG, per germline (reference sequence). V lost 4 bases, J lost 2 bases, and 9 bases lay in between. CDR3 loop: CAWTDRTYEQYF. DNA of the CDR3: TGTGCCTGGACAGACAGGACCTACGAGCAGTACTTC.

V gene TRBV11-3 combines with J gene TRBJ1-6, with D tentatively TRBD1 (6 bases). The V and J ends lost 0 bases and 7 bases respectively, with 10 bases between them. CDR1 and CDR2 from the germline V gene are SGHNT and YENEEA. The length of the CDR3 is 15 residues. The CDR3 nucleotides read TGTGCCAGCAGCTTAGATGCAACAGGGAATTCACCCCTCCACTTT. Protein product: CASSLDATGNSPLHF.

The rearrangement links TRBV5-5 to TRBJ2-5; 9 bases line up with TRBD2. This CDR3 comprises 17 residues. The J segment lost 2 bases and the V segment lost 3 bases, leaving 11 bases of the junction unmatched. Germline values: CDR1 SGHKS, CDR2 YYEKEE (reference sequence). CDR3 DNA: TGTGCCAGCAGCTCGGGCGGATTAGCGGGAGTGCAAGAGACCCAGTACTTC. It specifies CASSSGGLAGVQETQYF.

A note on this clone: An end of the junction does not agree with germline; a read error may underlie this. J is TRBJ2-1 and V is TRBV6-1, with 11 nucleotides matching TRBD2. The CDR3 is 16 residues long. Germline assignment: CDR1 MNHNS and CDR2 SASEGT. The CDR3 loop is CASSESLSGRASEEFF. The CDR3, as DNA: TGTGCCAGCAGTGAATCTCTTAGCGGGAGGGCCTCTGAGGAGTTCTTC.